These 32 T cell receptor beta chains were sequenced from one sample in a study of blood T cells in healthy people across ages. A sample-barcoded 5' primer and a J-beta primer mix were used in a second PCR of roughly 7 to 11 cycles. A single record per CDR3 protein comes from TCRdb applying MiXCR to the 5' RACE reads. The sample carries 550,000 to 650,000 distinct CDR3 sequences, 25% to 35% recorded once. The source material was blood. Receptors were obtained from a woman of 80 years or more in good health.

This chain links TRBV20-1 with TRBJ1-1, with 8 positions matching TRBD1. This CDR3 has 15 residues. Germline CDR1 and CDR2: DFQATT and SNEGSKA (reference sequence). Trimming at V came to 6 bases and at J to 4 bases, leaving 13 bases not matched to a gene. CDR3 coding DNA: TGCAGTGCCAGGGGCCGACAGGGGAGGGTCACTGAAGCTTTCTTT. This codes for CSARGRQGRVTEAFF.

Ten or more counts support this clonotype. A much more abundant neighbour one base away suggests this may be a read error. V gene TRBV11-2 combines with J gene TRBJ2-1; D uncertain. The DNA matches TRBJ2-7 better at its end, which makes the J call doubtful. The CDR3 has 18 amino acids. CDR1 and CDR2 (germline): SGHAT, FQNNGV. The CDR3 DNA reads TGTGCCAGCAGCTTAGGGGCTATCGCTGCCTCCGCCTACAATGAGCAGTACTTC. Residues: CASSLGAIAASAYNEQYF.

As regards this clonotype: One end of the junction fails to match germline, which may point to a read error. This sequence joins TRBV18 and TRBJ2-1; no clear D gene. Germline V lookup: CDR1 KGHSH, CDR2 LQKENI. CDR3 length: 11 amino acids. CDR3 nucleotides: TGTGCCAGCTCACGAGGCAATGAGCAGTGCTTC. This gives the protein CASSRGNEQCF.

Ten or more counts support this clonotype. The rearrangement joins TRBV3-1 to TRBJ1-5; unclear D gene. The germline gives CDR1 LGHDT, CDR2 YNNKEL (reference sequence). V shed 0 bases and J shed 4 bases, with 10 bases lying between them. The CDR3 loop spans 15 amino acids. The CDR3 bases are TGTGCCAGCAGCCAAGACGCGACAACTAATCAGCCCCAGCATTTT. This codes for CASSQDATTNQPQHF.

The count of this clonotype is one. Since no conserved phenylalanine or tryptophan closes the CDR3, a read error is the likely cause. The chain links TRBV18 to TRBJ1-2; 11 nucleotides line up with TRBD1. Germline values: CDR1 KGHSH, CDR2 LQKENI. This CDR3 contains 18 residues. V dropped 2 bases and J dropped 4; count of bases not matched to a gene: 12. The CDR3, as DNA: TGTGCCAGCTCACCAGGGGAACTCGGACAGGGGGCTACCTATGGCTACACCTTA. It specifies CASSPGELGQGATYGYTL.

This clonotype was recorded many times. V and J are TRBV7-3 and TRBJ1-2; TRBD1 matches 8 bases. The junction had 3 bases not matched to a gene; V was cut back by 5 bases and J by 4 bases. Germline-derived CDR1 and CDR2 are SGHTA and FQGTGA. There are 13 residues in the CDR3. The CDR3 protein is CASSDTGGYGYTF. CDR3 in DNA: TGTGCCAGCAGCGACACAGGGGGCTATGGCTACACCTTC.

V gene TRBV12-3 or TRBV12-4 combines with J gene TRBJ2-3, with 12 bases fitting TRBD2. The CDR3 is made up of 15 amino acids. V was pared by 6 bases and J by 11 bases, with 12 bases of the junction left unmatched. The CDR3 protein is CASSETSGGTDVQYF. The DNA for the CDR3 is TGTGCCAGCAGCGAGACTAGCGGGGGTACAGATGTGCAGTATTTT.

On this clonotype itself: A much larger clone sits a single nucleotide away, making a read error possible. The chain links TRBV6-5 to TRBJ1-2; perhaps TRBD1 as D (5 bases). CDR1 MNHEY and CDR2 SVGAGI come from the germline V gene. The CDR3 has 13 amino acids. The chain's CDR3 is CASRLDRHYGCTF. CDR3 DNA sequence: TGTGCCAGCAGACTCGACAGACACTATGGCTGCACCTTC.

This clonotype was seen repeatedly, ten times or more. Given a much more abundant clone one base away, this may be a read error. The J gene is TRBJ2-5, the V gene TRBV28; 11 positions match TRBD2. Per the germline V gene, CDR1 is MDHEN and CDR2 is SYDVKM. V trimming: 4 bases; J trimming: 11 bases; junction bases outside the gene matches: 15. This CDR3 has 16 amino acids. The CDR3 nucleotides are TGTGCCAGCAGTTCCCGACTAGCGGGGCTGGGCAATGAGCAGTACTTC. Translated: CASSSRLAGLGNEQYF. The full variable domain, rest sourced from reference TRBV28 and TRBJ2-5, is DVKVTQSSRYLVKRTGEKVFLECVQDMDHENMFWYRQDPGLGLRLIYFSYDVKMKEKGDIPEGYSVSREKKERFSLILESASTNQTSMYLCASSSRLAGLGNEQYFGPGTRLLVL.

This clonotype was counted only a few times. The chain is built from TRBV20-1 and TRBJ2-1, with unresolved D. The tail of the sequence fits TRBJ2-7 better, so the J call may be wrong. The CDR3 length is 13 residues. Germline V CDR1 and CDR2: DFQATT, SNEGSKA (reference sequence). DNA of the CDR3: TGCAGTGCTAGTTGGAGCTCCTACAATGAGCAGTACTTC. Translated, it gives CSASWSSYNEQYF.

This sequence joins TRBV6-5 and TRBJ2-2; possible D gene TRBD2, 6 bases. Trimming took off 6 bases at V and 6 bases at J, with 17 bases between the two ends. Germline-derived CDR1 and CDR2 are MNHEY and SVGAGI. The length of the CDR3 is 15 residues. Written as DNA, the CDR3 is TGTGCCAGCAGCCGGACTACCCTTCAGCCCGGGGAGCTGTTTTTT. Its protein is CASSRTTLQPGELFF.

This clonotype was seen many times. This chain connects TRBV27 to TRBJ1-6; 7 positions agree with TRBD1. The CDR3 totals 13 residues. The germline gives CDR1 MNHEY, CDR2 SMNVEV (reference sequence). V lost 6 bases and J lost 9; bases outside the gene matches: 5. CDR3 in amino acids: CASRTGWSSPLHF. The CDR3 DNA follows: TGTGCCAGCAGGACAGGGTGGAGTTCACCCCTCCACTTT.

This clonotype was seen ten or more times. The rearrangement joins TRBV7-7 to TRBJ2-5; D is possibly TRBD1 (6 bases). Trimming shortened V by 4 bases and J by 5 bases, and 17 bases separated the two germline ends. The CDR3 totals 15 residues. The germline V gene has CDR1 SSHAT and CDR2 FNYEAQ (reference sequence). In nucleotides, the CDR3 is TGTGCCAGCAGCTCCGGATTACAGGGTACCGAGACCCAGTACTTC. Translation gives CASSSGLQGTETQYF.

This clonotype was observed at least ten times. The CDR3 DNA is TGTGCCAGCAGCTCCTCCGGGACAGGCGTTTCCTACGAGCAGTACTTC. Protein sequence: CASSSSGTGVSYEQYF. The rearrangement joins TRBV5-5 to TRBJ2-7, with 8 positions matching TRBD1. CDR3 length: 16 residues. CDR1 SGHKS and CDR2 YYEKEE come from the germline V gene (reference sequence). J was trimmed by 1 base and V by 3 bases; bases with no gene match: 9. The entire variable domain, with the rest obtained from reference TRBV5-5 and TRBJ2-7, is as follows: DAGVTQSPTHLIKTRGQQVTLRCSPISGHKSVSWYQQVLGQGPQFIFQYYEKEERGRGNFPDRFSARQFPNYSSELNVNALLLGDSALYLCASSSSGTGVSYEQYFGPGTRLTVT.

This clonotype was detected ten times or more. The CDR3 bases are TGTGCCAGCAGCTTAGCGACCACCCTAGCGGGGGGGCGCGGCTACGAGCAGTACTTC. Its translation is CASSLATTLAGGRGYEQYF. The chain recombines TRBV7-2 with TRBJ2-7; 12 bases are shared with TRBD2. Germline V gives CDR1 SGHTA, CDR2 FQGNSA. Trimming cost V 0 bases and J 3 bases; bases outside gene matches: 12. The CDR3 is 19 residues long.

This clonotype has a count of ten or more. The chain is built from TRBV28 and TRBJ2-1; a weak D match, TRBD2 (7 bases). The CDR3 sequence is 15 residues long. CDR1 MDHEN and CDR2 SYDVKM come from the germline V gene. Trimming shortened V by 2 bases and J by 6 bases, and 14 bases separated the two germline ends. CDR3 loop: CASSLGGARLNEQFF. The CDR3, as DNA: TGTGCCAGCAGTTTAGGGGGGGCCCGCCTCAATGAGCAGTTCTTC.

This clonotype came up many times. V usage is TRBV24-1 and J usage is TRBJ2-3, with D possibly being TRBD1 (5 bases). CDR1 and CDR2 (germline): KGHDR, SFDVKD. The V and J ends lost 1 base and 14 bases respectively, with 9 bases between them. The CDR3 is 11 amino acids. DNA of the CDR3: TGTGCCACCAGTGATTTAGGGGCGTGGTATTTT. Translating gives CATSDLGAWYF.

V gene TRBV20-1 combines with J gene TRBJ2-7, with TRBD1 matching over 8 bases. Germline V gives CDR1 DFQATT, CDR2 SNEGSKA (reference sequence). This CDR3 is 13 amino acids long. Trimming removed 7 bases from V and 2 bases from J; junction bases left unmatched: 7. CDR3 in DNA: TGCAGTGAAAACCTCAGGGGGCCCTACGAGCAGTACTTC. Residues: CSENLRGPYEQYF.

This clonotype was detected only a few times. This clone may be a read error of a much larger clone one base away. The chain joins TRBV7-9 to TRBJ1-6; D not certain. Germline CDR1 SEHNR, CDR2 FQNEAQ (reference sequence). The CDR3 runs 14 residues. CDR3 nucleotides: TGTGCCAGCAGCCCCCTGATTTTTGGGTCACCCCGCCACTTT. Translated, it gives CASSPLIFGSPRHF.

This clonotype was counted only a few times. A read error may explain this, as a much larger clone is one base away. The chain recombines TRBV20-1 with TRBJ1-2, with TRBD1 matching over 11 bases. There are 13 residues in the CDR3. Per germline, CDR1 DFQATT and CDR2 SNEGSKA (reference sequence). In DNA, the CDR3 is TGCAGCGGGGCCGGGACAGGGGGGTATGGCTACACCTTC. Protein: CSGAGTGGYGYTF.

Ten or more counts support this clonotype. The chain joins TRBV7-2 to TRBJ2-3; 8 bases map to TRBD2. The CDR3 runs to 18 residues. V trimming: 2 bases; J trimming: 0 bases; junction bases outside the gene matches: 10. The germline gives CDR1 SGHTA, CDR2 FQGNSA. The CDR3 here is CASSLRSMAGGSTDTQYF. CDR3 sequence (DNA): TGTGCCAGCAGCTTAAGGTCTATGGCGGGGGGTAGCACAGATACGCAGTATTTT.

V is TRBV29-1 and J is TRBJ2-7; TRBD2 aligns across 15 bases. After removal of 3 bases from V and 4 bases from J, the junction contained 4 bases not matched to a gene. CDR1 and CDR2 from the germline V gene are SQVTM and ANQGSEA. CDR3 length equals 15 residues. The CDR3 loop reads CSVEGLAGGDYEQYF. The CDR3 DNA reads as TGCAGCGTTGAGGGACTAGCGGGAGGAGATTACGAGCAGTACTTC.

This rearrangement joins TRBV11-3 to TRBJ2-4; 8 bases line up with TRBD1. The end of the DNA is better explained by TRBJ2-7, so the J call may be wrong. The CDR3 extends over 13 amino acids. The germline V gene has CDR1 SGHNT and CDR2 YENEEA. CDR3 amino acids: CASSKRQGNEQYF. CDR3 nucleotides: TGTGCCAGCAGCAAGAGACAGGGGAACGAGCAGTACTTC.

This clonotype was detected many times. The chain joins TRBV6-5 to TRBJ2-1, with D perhaps TRBD1 (5 bases). The CDR3 is 11 residues long. Germline CDR1 MNHEY, CDR2 SVGAGI. V was shortened by 5 bases and J by 9 bases, with 8 bases between the two germline ends. In DNA, the CDR3 is TGTGCCAGCAGTCAGGGCCGTGAGCAGTTCTTC. Protein sequence: CASSQGREQFF.

The V and J genes are TRBV27 and TRBJ2-7; TRBD1 aligns across 9 bases. The J call may be wrong; the DNA end is better matched by TRBJ2-1. This CDR3 is 15 amino acids long. CDR1 is MNHEY and CDR2 is SMNVEV in the germline V gene (reference sequence). The CDR3 nucleotides are TGTGCCAGCAGTTCAGGGACAGGGAACTCCTACGAGCAGTTCTTC. Its translation: CASSSGTGNSYEQFF.

This clonotype came up once. The chain couples TRBV6-5 to TRBJ1-2, with D possibly TRBD1 on 6 matching bases. Between the trimmed V and J ends, which lost 7 bases and 8 bases, there was a span of 20 bases. The CDR3 is made up of 14 amino acids. Germline V CDR1 and CDR2: MNHEY, SVGAGI. The DNA for the CDR3 is TGTGCCAGCACCGCGGGACAAATTGGTGTGGGCTACACCTTC. This codes for CASTAGQIGVGYTF.

This clonotype was counted many times. This rearrangement joins TRBV9 to TRBJ2-7; either TRBD1 or TRBD2 may fit D (5 bases each). Germline values: CDR1 SGDLS, CDR2 YYNGEE. V was clipped by 1 base and J by 1 base, with 9 bases between them. The CDR3 totals 14 residues. The CDR3 sequence: CASSVYEGSYEQYF. CDR3 coding DNA: TGTGCCAGCAGCGTATACGAGGGGTCCTACGAGCAGTACTTC.

This clonotype has more than one count but fewer than ten. V gene TRBV3-1 combines with J gene TRBJ1-2; D is uncertain. Trimming removed 0 bases at V and 2 bases at J, with 10 bases between. The CDR3 has 15 amino acids. The V gene's germline CDR1 is LGHDT and CDR2 YNNKEL (reference sequence). CDR3 sequence: CASSQESAGNYGYTF. DNA for the CDR3: TGTGCCAGCAGCCAAGAATCGGCAGGAAACTATGGCTACACCTTC. Full variable domain (outside the CDR3, taken from reference TRBV3-1 and TRBJ1-2): DTAVSQTPKYLVTQMGNDKSIKCEQNLGHDTMYWYKQDSKKFLKIMFSYNNKELIINETVPNRFSPKSPDKAHLNLHINSLELGDSAVYFCASSQESAGNYGYTFGSGTRLTVV.

This clonotype has more than one count but fewer than ten. This may stem from a read error, because a much larger clone lies one nucleotide away. The gene calls are TRBV20-1 and TRBJ2-4; a weak D match, TRBD1 (6 bases). CDR3 length: 14 residues. V was cut by 3 bases and J by 6 bases, with 15 bases left in between. Germline-derived CDR1 and CDR2 are DFQATT and SNEGSKA (reference sequence). The CDR3 DNA reads as TGCAGTGCTAGTCCAACAGGGTCGCGAAACATTCAGTACTTC. This encodes CSASPTGSRNIQYF.

The table lists this clonotype with many counts. The gene calls are TRBV7-9 and TRBJ1-2; D not resolved. Trimming pared 5 bases from V and 0 bases from J, leaving 13 bases between. CDR1 is SEHNR, CDR2 FQNEAQ, per germline (reference sequence). CDR3 size: 15 residues. The DNA of the CDR3 is TGTGCCAGCAGCGAATCGGGCAGCGCTAACTATGGCTACACCTTC. This sequence encodes CASSESGSANYGYTF.

The J gene is TRBJ2-7, the V gene TRBV4-1; possibly TRBD2 for D (7 bases). V lost 0 bases and J 0 bases, leaving 12 bases between the germline ends. Germline V CDR1 and CDR2: MGHRA, YSYEKL. The CDR3 has 16 amino acids. The CDR3 region is CASSQDRGAGSYEQYF. CDR3 nucleotides: TGCGCCAGCAGCCAAGATCGGGGGGCGGGCTCCTACGAGCAGTACTTC.

In the case of this clonotype: Just one base apart from a much larger clone, this may be a read error. The chain recombines TRBV29-1 with TRBJ1-2; 7 nucleotides agree with TRBD1. The CDR3 runs 14 residues. The V gene's germline CDR1 is SQVTM and CDR2 ANQGSEA. In DNA, the CDR3 is TGCAGCGTTGAAGCCGAGGGACAGATCTATGGCTGCACCTTC. This codes for CSVEAEGQIYGCTF.